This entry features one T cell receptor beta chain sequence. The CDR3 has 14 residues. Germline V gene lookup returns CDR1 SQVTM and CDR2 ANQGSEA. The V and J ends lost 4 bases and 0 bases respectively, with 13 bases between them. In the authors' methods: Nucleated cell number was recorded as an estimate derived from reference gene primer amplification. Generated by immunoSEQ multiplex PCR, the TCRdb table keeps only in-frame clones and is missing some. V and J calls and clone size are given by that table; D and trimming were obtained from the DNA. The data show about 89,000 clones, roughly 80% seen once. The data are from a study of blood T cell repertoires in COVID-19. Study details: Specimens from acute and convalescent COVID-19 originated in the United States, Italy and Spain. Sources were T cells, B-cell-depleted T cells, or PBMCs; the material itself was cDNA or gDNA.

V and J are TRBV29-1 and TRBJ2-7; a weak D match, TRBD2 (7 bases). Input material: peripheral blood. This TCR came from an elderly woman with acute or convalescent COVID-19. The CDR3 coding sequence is TGCAGCGTTGCGGGGGGCGACTTCTCCTACGAGCAGTACTTC. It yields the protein CSVAGGDFSYEQYF.